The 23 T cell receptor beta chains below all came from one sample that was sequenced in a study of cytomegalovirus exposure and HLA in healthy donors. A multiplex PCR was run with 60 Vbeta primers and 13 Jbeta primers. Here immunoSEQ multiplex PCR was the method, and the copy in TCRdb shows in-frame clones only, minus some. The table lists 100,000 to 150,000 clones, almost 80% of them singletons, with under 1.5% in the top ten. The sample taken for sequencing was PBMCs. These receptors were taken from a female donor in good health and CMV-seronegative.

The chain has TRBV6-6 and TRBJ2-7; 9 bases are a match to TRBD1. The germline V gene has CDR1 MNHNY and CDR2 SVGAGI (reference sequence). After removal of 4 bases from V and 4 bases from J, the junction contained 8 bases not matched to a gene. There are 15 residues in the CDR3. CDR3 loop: CASSSPGQGRYEQYF. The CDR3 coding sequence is TGTGCCAGCAGTTCTCCCGGACAGGGGAGGTACGAGCAGTACTTC.

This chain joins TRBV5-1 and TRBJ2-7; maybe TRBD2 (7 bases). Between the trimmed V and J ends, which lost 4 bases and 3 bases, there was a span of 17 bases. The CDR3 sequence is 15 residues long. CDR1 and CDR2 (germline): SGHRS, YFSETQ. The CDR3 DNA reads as TGCGCCAGCAGCCGTTCGGGGGCGGGAGACTACGAGCAGTACTTC. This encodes CASSRSGAGDYEQYF.

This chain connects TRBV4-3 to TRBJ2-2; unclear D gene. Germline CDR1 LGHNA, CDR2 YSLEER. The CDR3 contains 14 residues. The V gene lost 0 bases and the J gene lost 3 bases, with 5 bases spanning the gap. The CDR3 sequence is CASSQDLDTGELFF. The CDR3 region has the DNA TGCGCCAGCAGCCAAGATTTAGACACCGGGGAGCTGTTTTTT.

This chain's CDR3 is CASTKDSNSYEQYF. The CDR3 DNA reads TGTGCCAGCACCAAGGACAGTAATTCCTACGAGCAGTACTTC. The chain couples TRBV25-1 to TRBJ2-7, with D maybe TRBD1 (6 bases). CDR1 MGHDK and CDR2 SYGVNS come from the germline V gene. V dropped 7 bases and J dropped 1 base, with 14 bases sitting between them. The CDR3 length is 14 residues.

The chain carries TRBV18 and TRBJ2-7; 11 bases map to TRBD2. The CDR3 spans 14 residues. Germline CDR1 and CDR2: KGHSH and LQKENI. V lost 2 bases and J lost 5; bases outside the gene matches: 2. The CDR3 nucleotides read TGTGCCAGCTCACCAATAGCGGGAGGGGACGAGCAGTACTTC. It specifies CASSPIAGGDEQYF.

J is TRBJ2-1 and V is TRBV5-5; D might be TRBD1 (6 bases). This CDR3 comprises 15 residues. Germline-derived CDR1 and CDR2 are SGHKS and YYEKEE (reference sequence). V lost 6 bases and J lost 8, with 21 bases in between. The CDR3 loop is CASTLRRTELHEQFF. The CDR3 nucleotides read TGTGCCAGCACCCTCAGGAGGACAGAGCTTCATGAGCAGTTCTTC.

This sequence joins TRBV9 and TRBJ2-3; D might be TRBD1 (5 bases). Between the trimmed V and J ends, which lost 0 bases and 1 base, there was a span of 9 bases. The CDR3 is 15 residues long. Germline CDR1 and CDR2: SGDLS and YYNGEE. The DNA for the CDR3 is TGTGCCAGCAGCGTAGGCAGGGCCCGCACAGATACGCAGTATTTT. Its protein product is CASSVGRARTDTQYF.

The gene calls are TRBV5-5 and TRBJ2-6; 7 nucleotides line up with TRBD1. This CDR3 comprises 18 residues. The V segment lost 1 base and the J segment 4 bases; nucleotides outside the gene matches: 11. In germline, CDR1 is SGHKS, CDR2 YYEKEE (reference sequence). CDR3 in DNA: TGTGCCAGCAGCTTGCGACAGGGAGATGCAACCGGGGCCAACGTCCTGACTTTC. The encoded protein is CASSLRQGDATGANVLTF.

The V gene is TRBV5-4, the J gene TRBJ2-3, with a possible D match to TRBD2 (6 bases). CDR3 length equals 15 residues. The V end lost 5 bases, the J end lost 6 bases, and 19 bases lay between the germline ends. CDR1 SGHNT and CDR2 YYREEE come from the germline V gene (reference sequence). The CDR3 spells CASREGGRGVDTQYF. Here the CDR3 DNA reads TGTGCCAGCAGGGAGGGTGGACGAGGGGTGGATACGCAGTATTTT.

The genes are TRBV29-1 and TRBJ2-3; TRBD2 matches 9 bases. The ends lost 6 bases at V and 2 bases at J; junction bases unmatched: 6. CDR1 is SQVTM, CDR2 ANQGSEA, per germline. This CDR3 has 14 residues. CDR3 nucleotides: TGCAGCGTCCAGACTAGCGGAACCACAGATACGCAGTATTTT. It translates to CSVQTSGTTDTQYF.

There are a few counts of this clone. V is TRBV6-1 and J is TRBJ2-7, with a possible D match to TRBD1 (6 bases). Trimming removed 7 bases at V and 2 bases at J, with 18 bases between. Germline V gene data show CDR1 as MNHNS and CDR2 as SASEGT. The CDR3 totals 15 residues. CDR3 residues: CASTRSRTEPYEQYF. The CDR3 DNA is TGTGCCAGCACCAGAAGCCGGACAGAACCCTACGAGCAGTACTTC.

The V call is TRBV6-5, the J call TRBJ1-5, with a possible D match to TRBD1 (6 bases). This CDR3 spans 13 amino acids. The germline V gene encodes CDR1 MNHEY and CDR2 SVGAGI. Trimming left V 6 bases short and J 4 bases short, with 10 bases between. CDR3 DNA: TGTGCCAGCAGAGCGACAGGAAATCAGCCCCAGCATTTT. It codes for CASRATGNQPQHF.

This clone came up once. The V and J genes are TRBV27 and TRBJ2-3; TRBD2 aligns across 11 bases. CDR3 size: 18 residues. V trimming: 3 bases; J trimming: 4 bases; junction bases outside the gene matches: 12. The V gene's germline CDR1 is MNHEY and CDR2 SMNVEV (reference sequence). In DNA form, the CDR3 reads TGTGCCAGCAGTTTTAGGTTTACTAGCGGGAGTCCGGCAGATACGCAGTATTTT. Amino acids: CASSFRFTSGSPADTQYF.

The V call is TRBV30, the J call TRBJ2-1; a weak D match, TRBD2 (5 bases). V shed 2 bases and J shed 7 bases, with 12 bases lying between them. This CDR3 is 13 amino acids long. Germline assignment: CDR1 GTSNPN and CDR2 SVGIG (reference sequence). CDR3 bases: TGTGCCTGGAGTCCCGGACTGAGGAATGAGCAGTTCTTC. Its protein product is CAWSPGLRNEQFF.

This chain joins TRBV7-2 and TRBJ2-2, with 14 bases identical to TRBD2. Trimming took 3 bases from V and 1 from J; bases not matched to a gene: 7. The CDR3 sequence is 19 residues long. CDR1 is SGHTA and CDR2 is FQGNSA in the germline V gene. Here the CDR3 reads CASSFTSGTSGRNTGELFF. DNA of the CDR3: TGTGCCAGCAGCTTCACCTCCGGGACTAGCGGGAGGAACACCGGGGAGCTGTTTTTT.

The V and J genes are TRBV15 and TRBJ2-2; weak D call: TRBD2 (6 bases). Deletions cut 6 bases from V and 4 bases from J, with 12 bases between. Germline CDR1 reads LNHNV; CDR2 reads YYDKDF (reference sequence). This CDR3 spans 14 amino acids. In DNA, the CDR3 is TGTGCCACCAGTAGGCAGGGACTCACCGGGGAGCTGTTTTTT. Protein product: CATSRQGLTGELFF.

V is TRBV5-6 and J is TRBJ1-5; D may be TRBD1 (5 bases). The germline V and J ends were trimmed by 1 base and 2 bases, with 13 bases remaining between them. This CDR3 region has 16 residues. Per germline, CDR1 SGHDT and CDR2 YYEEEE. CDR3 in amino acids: CASSLRGKWGNQPQHF. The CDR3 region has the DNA TGTGCCAGCAGCTTGCGGGGGAAGTGGGGCAATCAGCCCCAGCATTTT. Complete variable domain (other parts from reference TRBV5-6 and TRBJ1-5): DAGVTQSPTHLIKTRGQQVTLRCSPKSGHDTVSWYQQALGQGPQFIFQYYEEEERQRGNFPDRFSGHQFPNYSSELNVNALLLGDSALYLCASSLRGKWGNQPQHFGDGTRLSIL.

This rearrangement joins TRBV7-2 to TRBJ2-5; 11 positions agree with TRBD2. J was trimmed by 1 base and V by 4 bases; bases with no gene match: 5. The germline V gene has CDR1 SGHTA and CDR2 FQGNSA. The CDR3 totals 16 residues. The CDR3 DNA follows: TGTGCCAGCAGCTCTGTAGCGGGAGGGGTCCAAGAGACCCAGTACTTC. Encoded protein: CASSSVAGGVQETQYF.

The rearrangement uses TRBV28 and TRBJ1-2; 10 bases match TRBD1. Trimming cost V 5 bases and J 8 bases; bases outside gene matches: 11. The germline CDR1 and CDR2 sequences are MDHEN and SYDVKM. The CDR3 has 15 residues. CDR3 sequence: CASSQPGQGIGGYTF. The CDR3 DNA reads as TGTGCCAGCAGTCAACCGGGACAGGGGATTGGCGGCTACACCTTC.

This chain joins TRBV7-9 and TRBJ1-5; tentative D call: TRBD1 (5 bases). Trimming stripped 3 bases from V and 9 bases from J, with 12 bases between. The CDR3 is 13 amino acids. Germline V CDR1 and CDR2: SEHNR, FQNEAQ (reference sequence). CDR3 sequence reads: CASSFRGSGPQHF. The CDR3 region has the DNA TGTGCCAGCAGCTTTCGGGGGTCAGGGCCCCAGCATTTT. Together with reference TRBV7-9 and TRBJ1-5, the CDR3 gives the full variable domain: DTGVSQNPRHKITKRGQNVTFRCDPISEHNRLYWYRQTLGQGPEFLTYFQNEAQLEKSRLLSDRFSAERPKGSFSTLEIQRTEQGDSAMYLCASSFRGSGPQHFGDGTRLSIL.

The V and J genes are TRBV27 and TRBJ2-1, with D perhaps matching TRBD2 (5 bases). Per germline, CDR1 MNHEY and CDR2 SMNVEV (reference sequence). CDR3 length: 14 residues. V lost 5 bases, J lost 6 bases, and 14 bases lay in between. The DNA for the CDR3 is TGTGCCAGCAGTCCCCGGACTGTTTTCAATGAGCAGTTCTTC. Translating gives CASSPRTVFNEQFF.

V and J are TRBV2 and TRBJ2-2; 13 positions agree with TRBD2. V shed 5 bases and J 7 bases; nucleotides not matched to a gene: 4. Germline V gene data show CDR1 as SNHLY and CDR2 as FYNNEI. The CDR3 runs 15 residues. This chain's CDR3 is CASSRTSGRSGELFF. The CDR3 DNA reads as TGTGCCAGCAGTCGGACTAGCGGGAGAAGCGGGGAGCTGTTTTTT. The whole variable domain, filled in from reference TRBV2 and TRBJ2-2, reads EPEVTQTPSHQVTQMGQEVILRCVPISNHLYFYWYRQILGQKVEFLVSFYNNEISEKSEIFDDQFSVERPDGSNFTLKIRSTKLEDSAMYFCASSRTSGRSGELFFGEGSRLTVL.

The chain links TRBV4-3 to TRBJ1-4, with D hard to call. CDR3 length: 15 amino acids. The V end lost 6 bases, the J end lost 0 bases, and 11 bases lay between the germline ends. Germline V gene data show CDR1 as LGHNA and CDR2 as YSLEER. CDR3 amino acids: CASSHEVTTNEKLFF. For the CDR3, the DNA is TGCGCCAGCAGTCACGAGGTCACAACTAATGAAAAACTGTTTTTT.